This is a list of T cell receptor beta chains from one sample in a study of cytomegalovirus exposure and HLA in healthy donors. Clones were sequenced by immunoSEQ multiplex PCR, and TCRdb holds only the in-frame ones, with some missing. The data contain 90,000 to 120,000 clones, around 80% of them singletons. The material sequenced was PBMCs. These receptors originate from a female donor in good health and CMV-seropositive. CDR3s include the opening cysteine and the closing phenylalanine or tryptophan. A D gene is named only where the DNA matches it firmly. Clone size is shown for a subset of rows, as once, few, many or a class of expanded clone.

j_call v_call d_call clone_size cdr3_aa cdr3_nt
TRBJ2-7 TRBV29-1 - - CSVGEGGYEQYF TGCAGCGTTGGAGAGGGAGGCTACGAGCAGTACTTC
TRBJ1-5 TRBV19 TRBD1 - CASSFPDRASNQPQHF TGTGCCAGTAGTTTCCCGGACAGGGCTAGCAATCAGCCCCAGCATTTT
TRBJ1-3 TRBV2 - - CASSGGFGRRDSGNTIYF TGTGCCAGCAGTGGGGGGTTTGGCCGGCGGGACTCTGGAAACACCATATATTTT
TRBJ1-1 TRBV6-4 - - CASSDSAGQSMNTEAFF TGTGCCAGCAGTGACTCGGCCGGACAGTCTATGAACACTGAAGCTTTCTTT
TRBJ2-1 TRBV4-1 - - CASSLAGGGGKNEQFF TGCGCCAGCAGCCTAGCCGGAGGAGGGGGCAAGAATGAGCAGTTCTTC
TRBJ2-2 TRBV10-2 TRBD1 - CASRGQGDTGELFF TGCGCCAGCAGGGGACAGGGAGACACCGGGGAGCTGTTTTTT
TRBJ2-1 TRBV7-2 TRBD2 - CASSTTRLAGIEQFF TGTGCCAGCAGCACCACCCGACTAGCGGGGATAGAGCAGTTCTTC
TRBJ2-5 TRBV29-1 TRBD1 - CSVERQGAWETQYF TGCAGCGTTGAAAGACAGGGGGCCTGGGAGACCCAGTACTTC
TRBJ1-5 TRBV28 - - CASSSPPGGYQPQHF TGTGCCAGCAGCAGTCCTCCAGGAGGCTATCAGCCCCAGCATTTT
TRBJ2-1 TRBV30 TRBD1 - CACSPQGLSSYNEQFF TGTGCCTGCTCTCCACAGGGGCTAAGCTCCTACAATGAGCAGTTCTTC
TRBJ2-2 TRBV2 TRBD2 - CASRPLAGHGELFF TGTGCCAGCAGACCCCTAGCGGGACACGGGGAGCTGTTTTTT
TRBJ1-1 TRBV10-1 - once CASSEQGLTNTEAFF TGCGCCAGCAGTGAGCAGGGCCTCACAAACACTGAAGCTTTCTTT
TRBJ1-4 TRBV18 TRBD1 few CASSTGPNEKLFF TGTGCCAGCTCGACAGGGCCTAATGAAAAACTGTTTTTT
TRBJ1-6 TRBV27 - - CASSQKTGSSYNSPLHF TGTGCCAGCAGCCAGAAGACTGGAAGCTCCTATAATTCACCCCTCCACTTT
TRBJ2-2 TRBV10-1 TRBD1 once CASSETAGTGWTGELFF TGCGCCAGCAGTGAGACAGCCGGGACAGGGTGGACCGGGGAGCTGTTTTTT
TRBJ1-2 TRBV6-5 - - CASSYSGRDNYGYTF TGTGCCAGCAGTTACTCGGGCCGCGATAACTATGGCTACACCTTC
TRBJ2-5 TRBV11-2 TRBD2 once CASSLAGEQETQYF TGTGCCAGCAGCCTCGCGGGGGAACAAGAGACCCAGTACTTC
TRBJ2-3 TRBV4-3 TRBD1 - CASSQGGQGVTDTQYF TGCGCCAGCAGCCAAGGGGGACAGGGGGTTACAGATACGCAGTATTTT
TRBJ2-3 TRBV5-1 - - CASSLASVASTDTQYF TGCGCCAGCAGCTTGGCTAGCGTCGCTAGCACAGATACGCAGTATTTT
TRBJ2-7 TRBV4-3 TRBD1 - CASSLDGTGDGEQYF TGCGCCAGCAGCCTAGACGGGACAGGGGATGGCGAGCAGTACTTC
TRBJ1-1 TRBV7-9 - - CASSFIRSEAFF TGTGCCAGCAGCTTTATCCGGAGTGAAGCTTTCTTT
TRBJ2-1 TRBV6-4 TRBD2 - CASSDSWASGSREQFF TGTGCCAGCAGTGACTCTTGGGCTAGCGGGAGCCGAGAGCAGTTCTTC
TRBJ2-4 TRBV11-3 - - CASSLAGFGNSQYF TGTGCCAGCAGCTTAGCTGGGTTTGGAAACAGTCAGTACTTC
TRBJ1-1 TRBV6-5 - once CASSYDQGTEAFF TGTGCCAGCAGTTACGACCAGGGAACTGAAGCTTTCTTT
TRBJ2-3 TRBV5-1 - once CASSLGGRRDTQYF TGCGCCAGCAGCCTAGGAGGGCGTAGGGATACGCAGTATTTT
TRBJ1-4 TRBV19 - - CASSQGFGEKLFF TGTGCCAGTAGTCAGGGTTTTGGTGAAAAACTGTTTTTT
TRBJ2-1 TRBV28 TRBD1 - CATTRAGQGVEQFF TGTGCCACTACCCGCGCGGGACAGGGGGTTGAGCAGTTCTTC
TRBJ1-4 TRBV7-9 TRBD1 few CSSSFRQGASTNEKLFF TGTTCCAGCAGCTTCAGACAGGGGGCGTCAACTAATGAAAAACTGTTTTTT
TRBJ1-4 TRBV2 - - CASSDRGGKLFF TGTGCCAGCAGTGATCGGGGGGGAAAACTGTTTTTT
TRBJ1-2 TRBV18 TRBD1 - CASSPTGQGSHGYTF TGTGCCAGCTCACCTACCGGACAGGGCAGTCATGGCTACACCTTC
TRBJ2-1 TRBV4-3 TRBD2 - CASSQDPGGGAGEQFF TGCGCCAGCAGCCAAGATCCGGGCGGGGGGGCAGGTGAGCAGTTCTTC
TRBJ2-5 TRBV6-1 TRBD1 - CASSGGQGATQYF TGTGCCAGCAGTGGTGGACAGGGAGCGACCCAGTACTTC
TRBJ1-1 TRBV27 - - CASFRQGISEAFF TGTGCCAGTTTCCGCCAGGGGATTTCTGAAGCTTTCTTT
TRBJ2-3 TRBV27 - - CASSLLGQSTDTQYF TGTGCCAGCAGTTTATTGGGGCAAAGCACAGATACGCAGTATTTT
TRBJ2-5 TRBV7-9 - - CASSPGPGTGETQYF TGTGCCAGCAGCCCGGGACCGGGGACTGGAGAGACCCAGTACTTC
TRBJ2-1 TRBV11-2 - - CASSLDLAPPGNEQFF TGTGCCAGCAGCTTAGATCTAGCGCCCCCCGGGAATGAGCAGTTCTTC
TRBJ2-3 TRBV5-1 TRBD1 - CASSPAVGQGTDTQYF TGCGCCAGCAGCCCAGCCGTAGGACAGGGCACAGATACGCAGTATTTT
TRBJ1-1 TRBV5-1 TRBD1 - CASSPQGTGGTEAFF TGCGCCAGCAGCCCGCAGGGGACAGGGGGAACTGAAGCTTTCTTT
TRBJ1-2 TRBV4-3 - - CASSQAETGAYGYTF TGCGCCAGCAGCCAAGCCGAAACAGGAGCCTATGGCTACACCTTC
TRBJ1-6 TRBV29-1 - - CSVRTGSLDNSPLHF TGCAGCGTGAGAACAGGGTCCCTGGATAATTCACCCCTCCACTTT
TRBJ1-2 TRBV5-4 - few CASSETAVYGYTF TGTGCCAGCAGCGAGACAGCCGTCTATGGCTACACCTTC
TRBJ2-7 TRBV7-8 - - CASSLEIVDSHYEQYF TGTGCCAGCAGCTTAGAGATAGTGGACAGCCACTACGAGCAGTACTTC
TRBJ2-2 TRBV5-1 - - CASSLRGELFF TGCGCCAGCAGCTTACGGGGGGAGCTGTTTTTT
TRBJ2-6 TRBV5-1 - - CASSTTGSSGANVLTF TGCGCCAGCAGTACGACAGGTAGCTCTGGGGCCAACGTCCTGACTTTC
TRBJ2-2 TRBV7-7 - - CASSLRGGELFF TGTGCCAGCAGCCTACGGGGCGGGGAGCTGTTTTTT
TRBJ2-7 TRBV27 TRBD2 - CASSLRLAGYEQYF TGTGCCAGCAGTTTAAGACTAGCAGGATACGAGCAGTACTTC
TRBJ1-4 TRBV6-1 TRBD1 once CASLRDSGEKLFF TGTGCCAGCCTCCGGGACAGCGGTGAAAAACTGTTTTTT
TRBJ2-3 TRBV4-2 TRBD2 - CASSQSPPGGGTDTQYF TGTGCCAGCAGCCAAAGCCCGCCCGGGGGAGGGACAGATACGCAGTATTTT
TRBJ1-2 TRBV2 - - CASNTGRNYGYTF TGTGCCAGCAATACGGGTCGGAACTATGGCTACACCTTC
TRBJ1-6 TRBV27 - - CASSRGSSYNSPLHF TGTGCCAGCAGTCGGGGGAGCTCCTATAATTCACCCCTCCACTTT
TRBJ1-1 TRBV7-9 TRBD1 few CASSLGDRVIMNTEAFF TGTGCCAGCAGCTTAGGGGACAGGGTTATCATGAACACTGAAGCTTTCTTT
TRBJ2-7 TRBV2 TRBD1 - CASTDRAPQAYEQYF TGTGCCAGCACCGACAGGGCCCCACAGGCCTACGAGCAGTACTTC
TRBJ1-6 TRBV9 TRBD1 few CASNKGRGTVLSSYNSPLHF TGTGCCAGCAACAAGGGACGGGGGACAGTCCTGAGCTCCTATAATTCACCCCTCCACTTT
TRBJ2-2 TRBV30 TRBD2 - CAWSVLFVLAGQGHPANTGELFF TGTGCCTGGAGTGTACTATTTGTCTTAGCGGGCCAAGGGCATCCCGCGAACACCGGGGAGCTGTTTTTT
TRBJ1-1 TRBV27 TRBD1 - CASSSLMQGDTEAFF TGTGCCAGCAGTTCCCTGATGCAGGGGGACACTGAAGCTTTCTTT
TRBJ2-7 TRBV11-2 - - CASSDQPGAGAYEQYF TGTGCCAGCAGCGATCAACCAGGGGCCGGGGCCTACGAGCAGTACTTC
TRBJ1-6 TRBV4-1 - - CASSLGRGITPLHF TGCGCCAGCAGCCTCGGGCGGGGGATAACACCCCTCCACTTT
TRBJ2-1 TRBV29-1 TRBD2 - CSVETRSLAGGPRYNEQFF TGCAGCGTTGAAACCCGTTCCCTAGCGGGAGGGCCTAGGTACAATGAGCAGTTCTTC
TRBJ1-5 TRBV7-9 - - CASSSREDGNQPQHF TGTGCCAGCAGTTCTCGGGAGGACGGCAATCAGCCCCAGCATTTT